The 5 T cell receptor beta chains reported below all come from one sample, sequenced in a study of siplizumab effects on memory and regulatory T cells. The method was immunoSEQ multiplex PCR; TCRdb's version includes in-frame clones alone and lacks a portion of them. The sample has 85,000 to 130,000 clones, about 94% seen once. The specimen was Tregs sorted from blood. The receptors were gathered from a human donor in good health.

The V and J genes are TRBV10-2 and TRBJ2-5; D unclear. The CDR3 length is 15 residues. In germline, CDR1 is WSHSY, CDR2 SAAADI. V lost 7 bases to trimming and J lost 7 bases, with 22 bases between them. CDR3: CASKSADETIRTQYF. CDR3 coding DNA: TGCGCCAGCAAGTCGGCCGACGAAACTATAAGGACCCAGTACTTC.

The chain links TRBV18 to TRBJ1-3; D is unresolved. V was pared by 4 bases and J by 4 bases, with 8 bases between. The CDR3 sequence is 13 residues long. Germline V gene data show CDR1 as KGHSH and CDR2 as LQKENI. The CDR3 region is CASSQDWGNTIYF. The CDR3 region has the DNA TGTGCCAGCTCACAGGATTGGGGAAACACCATATATTTT.

The CDR3 region is CASTGVSETQYF. The CDR3 DNA sequence: TGTGCCAGCACAGGGGTGTCAGAGACCCAGTACTTC. The chain carries TRBV6-5 and TRBJ2-5; TRBD1 is a possible D gene (6 bases). The CDR3 runs 12 residues. V lost 7 bases and J lost 4, with 10 bases in between. Per the germline V gene, CDR1 is MNHEY and CDR2 is SVGAGI.

The rearrangement links TRBV30 to TRBJ1-2; D remains unclear. Germline V lookup: CDR1 GTSNPN, CDR2 SVGIG (reference sequence). V lost 8 bases and J 2 bases, leaving 6 bases between the germline ends. This CDR3 is 10 amino acids long. The CDR3 sequence: CASFNYGYTF. CDR3 bases: TGTGCCAGCTTCAACTATGGCTACACCTTC.

The V gene is TRBV7-9, the J gene TRBJ1-1; possibly TRBD1 for D (5 bases). The CDR3 runs 13 residues. The V end lost 1 base, the J end lost 10 bases, and 13 bases lay between the germline ends. Germline CDR1 is SEHNR and CDR2 is FQNEAQ (reference sequence). DNA for the CDR3: TGTGCCAGCAGCTTAGGGCCTGATCAGGGAGCTTTCTTT. Translated, it gives CASSLGPDQGAFF.